This record looks at one TCR beta chain sequence and its context. Its antigen is as yet unknown. This sample stems from a study of graft-versus-host responses after intestinal transplantation. Method: immunoSEQ multiplex PCR; TCRdb's copy keeps in-frame clones and lacks some. The profile shows approximately 26,000 clones, over 80% of them singletons. Overall study results and limits: GvH clones appeared in recipient marrow, some first in ileum or blood. Among circulating GvH clones, peak levels were associated with early post-transplant declines in HvG clones.

Germline CDR1 LNHDA, CDR2 SQIVND (reference sequence). The length of the CDR3 is 12 residues. The ends were cut back, 3 bases at V and 8 bases at J, with 10 bases in the middle. This TCR was recovered from a human donor who received an intestinal transplant. Sequencing used unstimulated CD4+ T cells sorted from spleen or lymph node cells, obtained before intestinal transplant. The chain links TRBV19 to TRBJ1-2, with D maybe TRBD1 (5 bases). The CDR3 spells CASSMGPYGYTF. As DNA, the CDR3 is TGTGCCAGTAGTATGGGGCCGTACGGCTACACCTTC. The full variable domain, with the rest looked up from reference TRBV19 and TRBJ1-2, is DGGITQSPKYLFRKEGQNVTLSCEQNLNHDAMYWYRQDPGQGLRLIYYSQIVNDFQKGDIAEGYSVSREKKESFPLTVTSAQKNPTAFYLCASSMGPYGYTFGSGTRLTVV.